These T cell receptor beta chains were read from a single sample in a study of control samples from healthy donors and cancer patients. The assay was immunoSEQ multiplex PCR, and TCRdb's table has in-frame clones only and misses some. The sample shows roughly 80,000 clones, about 90% of them seen only once. The specimen was blood. Receptors were obtained from a man aged 45-65 years in good health. Each CDR3 is given with its conserved first and last residue. A D gene is named only where the DNA matches it firmly. Clone size appears in some rows only: once, few, many, or a class for an expanded clone.

v_gene	abundance	j_gene	d_gene	CDR3aa	CDR3nt
TRBV11-2	.	TRBJ1-2	TRBD1	CASRLTGVDYGYTF	TGTGCCAGCAGGCTGACAGGGGTGGACTATGGCTACACCTTC
TRBV19	.	TRBJ1-2	TRBD1	CASRLWDSEYGYTF	TGTGCCAGTAGGCTTTGGGACAGCGAGTATGGCTACACCTTC
TRBV2	.	TRBJ1-2	TRBD1	CASSATGAGYGYTF	TGTGCCAGCAGCGCAACAGGGGCGGGCTATGGCTACACCTTC
TRBV7-2	.	TRBJ1-2	TRBD1	CASRRQGANYGYTF	TGTGCCAGCAGGCGACAGGGGGCTAACTATGGCTACACCTTC
TRBV5-1	.	TRBJ1-2	.	CASSLRAGQNYGYTF	TGCGCCAGCAGCTTGAGGGCCGGACAGAACTATGGCTACACCTTC
TRBV2	.	TRBJ2-7	.	CASNTEKYYEQYF	TGTGCCAGCAATACTGAGAAATACTACGAGCAGTACTTC
TRBV13	.	TRBJ1-6	.	CASSPRRVSSYNSPLHF	TGTGCCAGCAGCCCAAGACGGGTGAGCTCCTATAATTCACCCCTCCACTTT
TRBV3-1/TRBV3-2	.	TRBJ2-3	.	CASSQMGGRDSDTQYF	TGTGCCAGCAGCCAGATGGGGGGCAGGGACTCGGATACGCAGTATTTT
TRBV27	medium-sized	TRBJ2-2	.	CASRGNRFGNTGELFF	TGTGCCAGCAGGGGCAACAGGTTTGGGAACACCGGGGAGCTGTTTTTT
TRBV7-9	once	TRBJ2-3	.	CASTDDQGGVGTDTQYF	TGTGCCAGCACCGATGACCAGGGGGGGGTGGGCACAGATACGCAGTATTTT
TRBV27	.	TRBJ2-3	TRBD2	CATRPTAGGIGTDTQYF	TGTGCCACCCGACCGACAGCGGGGGGGATTGGCACAGATACGCAGTATTTT
TRBV2	.	TRBJ2-1	TRBD1	CASSTEGGQFF	TGTGCCAGCAGTACCGAAGGGGGCCAGTTCTTC
TRBV2	.	TRBJ2-7	.	CASSESNYEQYF	TGTGCCAGCAGTGAAAGCAACTACGAGCAGTACTTC
TRBV5-5	.	TRBJ1-5	.	CASSLRGGKSNQPQHF	TGTGCCAGCAGCTTGCGCGGCGGTAAGAGCAATCAGCCCCAGCATTTT
TRBV6-5	.	TRBJ1-4	.	CASGGYGTNEKLFF	TGTGCCAGCGGAGGGTACGGAACTAATGAAAAACTGTTTTTT
TRBV24-1	.	TRBJ1-2	.	CATSDLPPGEGLTNYGYTF	TGTGCCACCAGTGATTTGCCCCCCGGGGAGGGACTTACTAACTATGGCTACACCTTC
TRBV24-1	.	TRBJ1-4	.	CATSDFRGRKLFF	TGTGCCACCAGTGATTTTCGAGGCCGAAAACTGTTTTTT
TRBV6-6	.	TRBJ1-2	.	CASKDDGYTF	TGTGCCAGTAAGGACGATGGCTACACCTTC
TRBV19	.	TRBJ1-1	.	CASSILSSEMNTEAFF	TGTGCCAGTAGTATACTTTCTTCGGAGATGAACACTGAAGCTTTCTTT
TRBV7-2	.	TRBJ1-1	.	CASSFRTVVNTEAFF	TGTGCCAGCAGCTTCAGGACGGTGGTGAACACTGAAGCTTTCTTT
TRBV30	.	TRBJ1-2	TRBD1	CAWSLSGTGYGYTF	TGTGCCTGGAGTTTATCCGGGACAGGATATGGCTACACCTTC
TRBV5-4	.	TRBJ1-2	TRBD1	CASSADRQVYGYTF	TGTGCCAGCAGCGCGGACAGGCAAGTCTATGGCTACACCTTC
TRBV11-2	.	TRBJ1-5	TRBD1	CASSLGDSPNQPQHF	TGTGCCAGCAGCTTAGGGGACAGCCCCAATCAGCCCCAGCATTTT
TRBV19	.	TRBJ1-6	.	CASSIGRSNSPLHF	TGTGCCAGTAGTATCGGTAGGAGTAATTCACCCCTCCACTTT
TRBV5-1	.	TRBJ2-5	.	CASSYSQETQYF	TGCGCCAGCAGCTATAGCCAAGAGACCCAGTACTTC
TRBV30	.	TRBJ2-5	.	CAWSVLGQRSTVETQYF	TGTGCCTGGAGTGTACTAGGACAGCGGTCCACGGTGGAGACCCAGTACTTC
TRBV10-2	.	TRBJ2-1	.	CASSESRGARNEQFF	TGCGCCAGCAGTGAGTCGAGGGGGGCTCGCAATGAGCAGTTCTTC
TRBV7-6	.	TRBJ2-5	TRBD2	CASSLDGQASGGETQYF	TGTGCCAGCAGCTTAGATGGGCAGGCTAGCGGGGGTGAGACCCAGTACTTC
TRBV6-2/TRBV6-3	.	TRBJ2-1	TRBD2	CASSVGGGAWNEQFF	TGTGCCAGCAGTGTAGGCGGGGGGGCTTGGAATGAGCAGTTCTTC
TRBV27	.	TRBJ1-2	.	CASSLAGTVYGYTF	TGTGCCAGCAGTCTCGCCGGGACGGTTTATGGCTACACCTTC
TRBV7-7	.	TRBJ2-5	TRBD2	CASSLSQSGGPRGTQYF	TGTGCTAGCAGCTTATCCCAGAGCGGGGGGCCCAGGGGGACCCAGTACTTC
TRBV6-5	.	TRBJ2-3	.	CASRTANTDTQYF	TGTGCCAGCAGGACAGCCAACACAGATACGCAGTATTTT
TRBV12-5	.	TRBJ2-1	TRBD1	CASGLISGTGKDMYRNEQFF	TGTGCTAGTGGTTTGATCTCCGGGACAGGGAAGGATATGTATAGGAATGAGCAGTTCTTC
TRBV12-3/TRBV12-4	.	TRBJ1-2	.	CASSPLEGYGYTF	TGTGCCAGCAGTCCTTTGGAGGGCTATGGCTACACCTTC
TRBV5-1	once	TRBJ2-3	TRBD2	CASSLVPTSGGAEDTQYF	TGCGCCAGCAGCTTGGTCCCAACTAGCGGGGGGGCGGAAGATACGCAGTATTTT
TRBV19	.	TRBJ2-5	TRBD2	CASSISAGGLGETQYF	TGTGCCAGTAGTATATCCGCGGGGGGGCTGGGAGAGACCCAGTACTTC
TRBV29-1	.	TRBJ1-1	TRBD1	CSVAMGQLMNTEAFF	TGCAGCGTTGCGATGGGACAGCTAATGAACACTGAAGCTTTCTTT
TRBV6-1	.	TRBJ1-2	TRBD1	CASSEARAGGDNYGYTF	TGTGCCAGCAGTGAAGCTAGGGCAGGGGGAGATAACTATGGCTACACCTTC
TRBV5-5	.	TRBJ1-1	.	CASSLGGSPTRAFF	TGTGCCAGCAGCTTGGGAGGGAGCCCGACGAGAGCTTTCTTT
TRBV18	.	TRBJ1-1	.	CASSPRTLGRETEAFF	TGTGCCAGCTCACCACGAACGTTGGGCAGGGAGACTGAAGCTTTCTTT
TRBV5-8	.	TRBJ2-7	.	CASSRGQHYEQYF	TGTGCCAGCAGCCGCGGACAGCACTACGAGCAGTACTTC
TRBV7-2	.	TRBJ2-1	.	CASTVYLQSNEQFF	TGTGCCAGCACCGTTTATCTCCAGAGCAATGAGCAGTTCTTC
TRBV6-1	.	TRBJ1-5	.	CASSEGGGDGAQHF	TGTGCCAGCAGTGAAGGGGGAGGCGATGGGGCCCAGCATTTT
TRBV9	.	TRBJ2-7	.	CASSVEAGAGTDSEQYF	TGTGCCAGCAGCGTAGAAGCAGGGGCGGGGACGGATTCCGAGCAGTACTTC
TRBV1	.	TRBJ2-3	.	CTSSQDPFLGVTHRDTQYF	TGCACCAGCAGCCAAGACCCCTTTTTAGGGGTGACTCACAGGGATACGCAGTATTTT
TRBV29-1	.	TRBJ2-2	TRBD1	CSARGQENTGELFF	TGCAGCGCCCGCGGACAGGAGAACACCGGGGAGCTGTTTTTT
TRBV7-9	.	TRBJ2-5	TRBD2	CASSPLAGGDSRAQYF	TGTGCCAGCAGCCCACTAGCGGGGGGGGATTCGAGGGCCCAGTACTTC
TRBV4-1	.	TRBJ1-2	.	CASSGRGPYGYTF	TGCGCCAGCAGCGGACGGGGACCCTATGGCTACACCTTC
TRBV11-3	.	TRBJ2-4	.	CASSLGGIKNIQYF	TGTGCCAGCAGCTTAGGGGGGATAAAAAACATTCAGTACTTC
TRBV6-4	once	TRBJ1-3	TRBD1	CASRTGKPFSGNTIYF	TGTGCCAGCCGGACAGGCAAACCTTTCTCTGGAAACACCATATATTTT
TRBV12-3/TRBV12-4	few	TRBJ1-5	.	CASSLGVQPQHF	TGTGCCAGCAGCCTGGGGGTCCAGCCCCAGCATTTT
TRBV6-1	.	TRBJ2-5	.	CASSEGRRGETQYF	TGTGCCAGCAGTGAAGGTCGGAGGGGAGAGACCCAGTACTTC
TRBV5-6	.	TRBJ1-1	.	CASSFELGDTEAFF	TGTGCCAGCAGCTTTGAATTAGGGGACACTGAAGCTTTCTTT
TRBV6-2/TRBV6-3	.	TRBJ2-2	TRBD1	CASSYYGTGRAGELFF	TGTGCCAGCAGTTACTATGGGACAGGGAGGGCCGGGGAGCTGTTTTTT
TRBV11-2	.	TRBJ2-7	TRBD1	CASSPDRVYEQYF	TGTGCCAGCAGCCCAGACAGGGTCTACGAGCAGTACTTC
TRBV6-2/TRBV6-3	.	TRBJ2-1	TRBD2	CASSYSRERGSQEQFF	TGTGCCAGCAGTTACTCCCGGGAGCGGGGGTCTCAGGAGCAGTTCTTC
TRBV15	few	TRBJ2-1	.	CATSRDRGASGVHNEQFF	TGTGCCACCAGCAGAGATAGGGGGGCGTCGGGAGTACACAATGAGCAGTTCTTC
TRBV7-3	.	TRBJ1-6	TRBD1	CASSFLGQGLSPLHF	TGTGCCAGCAGCTTCCTGGGACAGGGGCTTTCACCCCTCCACTTT
TRBV4-2	.	TRBJ1-3	.	CASSQDLHSGNTIYF	TGTGCCAGCAGCCAAGACCTACACTCTGGAAACACCATATATTTT